The sequence of this T cell receptor (beta chain) was determined in a study of blood T cell repertoires in COVID-19. In the study overall: PBMCs, B-cell-depleted T cells, or T cells provided the cDNA or gDNA that made up the material.

CDR1 is MNHEY and CDR2 is SVGAGI in the germline V gene. The CDR3 is 16 amino acids. V was cut by 4 bases and J by 6 bases, with 21 bases left in between. Profiling relied on immunoSEQ multiplex PCR, and the TCRdb table lists in-frame clones only, not all of them. The sample has approximately 180,000 clones, around 85% seen once; the top ten hold 6% to 6.5%. Participants were aged about 18 to 100 years from 24 US areas. Participants reported their clinical history, and cohort assignment relied on those reports. In Cohort 3, a recovered donor had either two negative PCRs, clearance, or symptom resolution.

The sequence came from a middle-aged man who had recovered from COVID-19. The sample comprised PBMCs or T cells enriched from blood (not recorded which). This chain connects TRBV6-5 to TRBJ1-2, with TRBD1 as a possible D gene (6 bases). Written as DNA, the CDR3 is TGTGCCAGCAGTTCGCCATCAACAGGGTCTAGGGATGGCTACACCTTC. This sequence encodes CASSSPSTGSRDGYTF.